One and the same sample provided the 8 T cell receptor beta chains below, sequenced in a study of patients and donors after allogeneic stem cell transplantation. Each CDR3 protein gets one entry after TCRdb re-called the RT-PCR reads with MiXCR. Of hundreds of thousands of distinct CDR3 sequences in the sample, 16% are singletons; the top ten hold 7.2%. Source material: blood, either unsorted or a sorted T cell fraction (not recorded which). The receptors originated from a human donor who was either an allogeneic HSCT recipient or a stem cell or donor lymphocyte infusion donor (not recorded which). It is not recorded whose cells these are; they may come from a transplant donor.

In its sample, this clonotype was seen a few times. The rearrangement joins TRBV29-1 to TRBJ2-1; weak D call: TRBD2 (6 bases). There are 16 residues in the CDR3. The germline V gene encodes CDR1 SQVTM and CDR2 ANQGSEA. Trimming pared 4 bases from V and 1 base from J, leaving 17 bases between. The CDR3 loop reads CSVVGGRIRSYNEQFF. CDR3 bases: TGCAGCGTTGTAGGAGGGAGGATTAGGTCCTACAATGAGCAGTTCTTC.

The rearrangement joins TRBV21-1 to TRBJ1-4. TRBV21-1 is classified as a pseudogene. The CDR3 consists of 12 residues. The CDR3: CARCFGNEKLFF. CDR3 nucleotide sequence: TGTGCCCGCTGCTTCGGTAATGAAAAACTGTTTTTT.

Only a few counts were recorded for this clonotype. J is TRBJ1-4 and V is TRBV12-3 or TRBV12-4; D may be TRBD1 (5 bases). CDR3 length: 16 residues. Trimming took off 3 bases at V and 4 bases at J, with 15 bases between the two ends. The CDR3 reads CASSLGRLPLNEKLFF. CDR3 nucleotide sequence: TGTGCCAGCAGTTTGGGACGCCTTCCCCTTAATGAAAAACTGTTTTTT.

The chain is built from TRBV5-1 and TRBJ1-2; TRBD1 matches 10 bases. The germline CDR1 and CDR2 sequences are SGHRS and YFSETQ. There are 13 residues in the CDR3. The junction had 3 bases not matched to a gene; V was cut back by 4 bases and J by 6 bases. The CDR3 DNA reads TGCGCCAGCAGCACGGACAGGGGGAATGGCTACACCTTC. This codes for CASSTDRGNGYTF.

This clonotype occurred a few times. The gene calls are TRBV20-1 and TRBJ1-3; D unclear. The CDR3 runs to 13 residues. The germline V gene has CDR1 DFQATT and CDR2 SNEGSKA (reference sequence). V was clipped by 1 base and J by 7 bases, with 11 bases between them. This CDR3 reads CSARARAVNTIYF. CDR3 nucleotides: TGCAGTGCTAGAGCAAGAGCCGTTAACACCATATATTTT.

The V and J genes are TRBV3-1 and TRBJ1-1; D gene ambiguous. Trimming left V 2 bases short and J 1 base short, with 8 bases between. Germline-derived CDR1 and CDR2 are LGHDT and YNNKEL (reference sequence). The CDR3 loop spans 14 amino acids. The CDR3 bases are TGTGCCAGCAGCCAAAAGAACGGGAACACTGAAGCTTTCTTT. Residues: CASSQKNGNTEAFF.

This CDR3 reads CASSQALRDRGRNTEAFF. The CDR3 DNA sequence: TGCGCCAGCAGCCAAGCTCTCCGGGACAGGGGGCGGAACACTGAAGCTTTCTTT. The chain couples TRBV4-3 to TRBJ1-1, with 12 bases identical to TRBD1. The CDR3 is 18 residues long. V trimming: 1 base; J trimming: 1 base; junction bases outside the gene matches: 7. Per germline, CDR1 LGHNA and CDR2 YSLEER.

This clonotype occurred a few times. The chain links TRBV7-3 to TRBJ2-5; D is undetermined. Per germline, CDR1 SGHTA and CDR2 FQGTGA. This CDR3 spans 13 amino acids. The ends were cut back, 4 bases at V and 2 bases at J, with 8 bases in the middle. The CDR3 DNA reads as TGTGCCAGCAGCTCGCAGAGTCAAGAGACCCAGTACTTC. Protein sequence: CASSSQSQETQYF.